The 19 T cell receptor beta chains listed next were all sequenced from one sample in a study of blood T cell repertoires in COVID-19. This table comes from immunoSEQ multiplex PCR, and its TCRdb copy is limited to in-frame clones, with some not included. The sample has around 28,000 clones, around 86% seen once. Specimen: peripheral blood. All receptors come from a human donor in a cohort sampled during active COVID-19.

The chain employs TRBV5-4 and TRBJ1-6; the match to TRBD1 covers 7 bases. The CDR3 covers 15 residues. Germline V gives CDR1 SGHNT, CDR2 YYREEE (reference sequence). The V gene end was trimmed by 4 bases and the J gene end by 6 bases; junction bases not matched to a gene: 7. The CDR3 loop is CASSRPGGGNSPLHF. The DNA of the CDR3 is TGTGCCAGCAGCAGACCAGGGGGAGGTAATTCACCCCTCCACTTT.

The chain couples TRBV2 to TRBJ1-2, with 7 bases fitting TRBD1. The CDR3 sequence is 13 residues long. Germline V gene data show CDR1 as SNHLY and CDR2 as FYNNEI. Losses at the gene ends were 7 bases for V and 4 bases for J; bases not matched to a gene: 6. The CDR3 DNA sequence: TGTGCCAGCATGAGGGACAGCGGCTATGGCTACACCTTC. Amino acid sequence: CASMRDSGYGYTF.

The rearrangement uses TRBV24-1 and TRBJ2-7; the D is unclear. Germline-derived CDR1 and CDR2 are KGHDR and SFDVKD. The CDR3 contains 11 residues. The ends were cut back, 0 bases at V and 6 bases at J, with 2 bases in the middle. This CDR3 reads CATSDLREQYF. The CDR3 DNA reads TGTGCCACCAGTGATTTGCGCGAGCAGTACTTC.

The rearrangement uses TRBV18 and TRBJ1-2, with D uncertain. V was cut by 2 bases and J by 5 bases, with 9 bases left in between. Germline values: CDR1 KGHSH, CDR2 LQKENI. This CDR3 is built from 13 residues. CDR3 in DNA: TGTGCCAGCTCACCATACGCCGGGTATGGCTACACCTTC. Protein sequence: CASSPYAGYGYTF.

The chain has TRBV2 and TRBJ1-1, with a weak D call TRBD1 (6 bases). CDR3 length: 14 residues. V was shortened by 9 bases and J by 5 bases, with 19 bases between the two germline ends. Per germline, CDR1 SNHLY and CDR2 FYNNEI. The CDR3 DNA is TGTGCCAGGTTCGGACTGGGGGCGTCGACTGAAGCTTTCTTT. Translated, it gives CARFGLGASTEAFF. The full variable domain, in which reference TRBV2 and TRBJ1-1 provide the parts outside the CDR3, is EPEVTQTPSHQVTQMGQEVILRCVPISNHLYFYWYRQILGQKVEFLVSFYNNEISEKSEIFDDQFSVERPDGSNFTLKIRSTKLEDSAMYFCARFGLGASTEAFFGQGTRLTVV.

This clone was observed a few times. The rearrangement joins TRBV4-2 to TRBJ1-1, with D tentatively TRBD1 (5 bases). CDR1 and CDR2 (germline): LGHNA, YNFKEQ. The length of the CDR3 is 16 residues. Deletions cut 0 bases from V and 1 base from J, with 12 bases between. The CDR3 protein is CASSQDHPGPNTEAFF. The CDR3 bases are TGTGCCAGCAGCCAAGATCACCCAGGGCCGAACACTGAAGCTTTCTTT.

The chain combines TRBV7-3 with TRBJ2-1; D not certain. Germline lookup yields CDR1 SGHTA and CDR2 FQGTGA. There are 13 residues in the CDR3. Trimming left V 5 bases short and J 6 bases short, with 11 bases between. The CDR3 reads CASSRSPSNEQFF. As DNA, the CDR3 is TGTGCCAGCAGCCGCAGTCCTAGCAATGAGCAGTTCTTC.

The chain couples TRBV14 to TRBJ1-2; 11 bases are shared with TRBD1. V trimming: 3 bases; J trimming: 5 bases; junction bases outside the gene matches: 5. The CDR3 has 15 residues. Germline V CDR1 and CDR2: SGHDN, FVKESK. CDR3 in amino acids: CASSQGQGVLYGYTF. The CDR3 nucleotides are TGTGCCAGCAGCCAGGGACAGGGGGTGTTATATGGCTACACCTTC.

The V and J genes are TRBV15 and TRBJ2-5; 7 bases agree with TRBD2. The CDR3 runs to 16 residues. With 0 bases clipped from V and 7 bases from J, the junction kept 11 bases outside the gene matches. CDR1 and CDR2 from the germline V gene are LNHNV and YYDKDF (reference sequence). The CDR3, as DNA: TGTGCCACCAGCAGAGATGAACCCGGGACTACGGTGACCCAGTACTTC. This gives the protein CATSRDEPGTTVTQYF.

J is TRBJ1-4 and V is TRBV11-3; 8 bases map to TRBD1. Germline V gene data show CDR1 as SGHNT and CDR2 as YENEEA. V was clipped by 3 bases and J by 8 bases; unmatched bases: 11. The CDR3 is 16 residues long. The CDR3 loop is CASSFEIGQGGEKLFF. CDR3 bases: TGTGCCAGCAGCTTTGAAATTGGACAGGGAGGAGAAAAACTGTTTTTT.

J is TRBJ1-1 and V is TRBV5-6; D remains unclear. This CDR3 has 14 residues. V was trimmed by 3 bases and J by 0 bases, leaving 9 bases between them. Per the germline V gene, CDR1 is SGHDT and CDR2 is YYEEEE. The CDR3 protein is CASSSRNLNTEAFF. DNA for the CDR3: TGTGCCAGCAGCTCCAGGAATTTGAACACTGAAGCTTTCTTT.

The genes are TRBV24-1 and TRBJ2-2; D might be TRBD2 (5 bases). The CDR3 has 15 amino acids. Germline CDR1 is KGHDR and CDR2 is SFDVKD. Trimming stripped 3 bases from V and 9 bases from J, with 16 bases between. This CDR3 is CATSDPREARRELFF. The CDR3 DNA reads TGTGCCACCAGTGATCCGAGGGAAGCCCGCCGGGAGCTGTTTTTT.

V usage is TRBV5-1 and J usage is TRBJ1-6; 8 bases are shared with TRBD1. The germline V gene has CDR1 SGHRS and CDR2 YFSETQ. V shed 1 base, J shed 8 bases, and the junction held 5 bases outside the gene matches. The CDR3 is 15 residues long. CDR3 region: CASSLTGQGYSPLHF. The CDR3 bases are TGCGCCAGCAGCTTGACTGGACAGGGCTATTCACCCCTCCACTTT.

The chain couples TRBV29-1 to TRBJ2-1, with 10 bases lining up with TRBD1. This CDR3 spans 14 amino acids. The V and J ends lost 7 bases and 7 bases, in that order; junction bases with no gene match: 10. The germline V gene has CDR1 SQVTM and CDR2 ANQGSEA. In DNA form, the CDR3 reads TGCAGCGGACAGGGGGCGAAGACGGTGAATGAGCAGTTCTTC. This translates into CSGQGAKTVNEQFF.

The chain employs TRBV5-1 and TRBJ1-3; a weak D match, TRBD1 (6 bases). V was pared by 7 bases and J by 0 bases, with 14 bases between. The CDR3 sequence is 15 residues long. Germline V CDR1 and CDR2: SGHRS, YFSETQ. CDR3 loop: CASSPGGHSGNTIYF. The CDR3, as DNA: TGCGCCAGCTCCCCGGGGGGCCACTCTGGAAACACCATATATTTT.

The gene calls are TRBV11-3 and TRBJ2-7; tentatively, D is TRBD1 (5 bases). The CDR3 length is 12 residues. Germline V CDR1 and CDR2: SGHNT, YENEEA. With 4 bases removed from V and 6 bases from J, the gap between germline ends came to 10 bases. This chain's CDR3 is CASSWGRLEQYF. CDR3 DNA: TGTGCCAGCAGCTGGGGCAGGCTCGAGCAGTACTTC. Using reference TRBV11-3 and TRBJ2-7 for the parts outside the CDR3, the full variable domain is EAGVVQSPRYKIIEKKQPVAFWCNPISGHNTLYWYLQNLGQGPELLIRYENEEAVDDSQLPKDRFSAERLKGVDSTLKIQPAELGDSAVYLCASSWGRLEQYFGPGTRLTVT.

This clone was detected a few times. This chain uses TRBV5-6 with TRBJ2-7; D is possibly TRBD1 (6 bases). Trimming pared 6 bases from V and 0 bases from J, leaving 10 bases between. The CDR3 extends over 13 amino acids. CDR1 SGHDT and CDR2 YYEEEE come from the germline V gene. CDR3: CASKQQGSYEQYF. In nucleotides, the CDR3 is TGTGCCAGCAAGCAACAGGGCTCCTACGAGCAGTACTTC.

This chain uses TRBV6-5 with TRBJ1-1; 8 bases are shared with TRBD1. The CDR3 is made up of 14 amino acids. Germline V gene data show CDR1 as MNHEY and CDR2 as SVGAGI. V shed 6 bases, J shed 6 bases, and the junction held 9 bases outside the gene matches. For the CDR3, the DNA is TGTGCCAGCAGAGGTGGCAGGGGGCATGCTGAAGCTTTCTTT. It translates to CASRGGRGHAEAFF.

The CDR3 nucleotides read TGTGCCAGCAGTTACCCAACTAGCGGGGGGCCGTTAACAGATACGCAGTATTTT. This translates into CASSYPTSGGPLTDTQYF. The chain links TRBV6-2 or TRBV6-3 to TRBJ2-3; TRBD2 agrees at 12 bases. Trimming took 2 bases from V and 3 from J; bases not matched to a gene: 9. Germline V lookup: CDR1 MNHEY, CDR2 SVGEGT. CDR3 length equals 18 residues.